The T cell receptor beta chain described here comes from a study of long-term antiretroviral therapy in people with HIV. They ran version v3.0 of the immunoSEQ assay at survey level. Sequencing set out to capture about 35,000-55,000 T-cell genomes per sample. Some clones are missing from TCRdb's copy, which holds only in-frame ones; the method was immunoSEQ multiplex PCR. The sample lists some 23,000 clones, about 92% occurring once. The sample was unsorted PBMCs, taken 7.6 years after starting antiretroviral therapy. This clonotype originated in a woman between 35 and 50 years old with HIV.

The CDR3 DNA sequence: TGTGCCAGCAGCCAAGAAAGAGGGAGGGGCTCTGGGGCCAACGTCCTGACTTTC. Amino acids: CASSQERGRGSGANVLTF. The genes are TRBV14 and TRBJ2-6; 7 bases align to TRBD2. The CDR3 runs to 18 residues. The V segment lost 0 bases and the J segment 0 bases; nucleotides outside the gene matches: 5. The V gene's germline CDR1 is SGHDN and CDR2 FVKESK.